Listed below are T cell receptor beta chains from one sample, sequenced in a study of T cell responses to AZD1222 COVID-19 vaccine. Generated by immunoSEQ multiplex PCR, the TCRdb table keeps only in-frame clones and is missing some. Of some 120,000 clones in the sample, about nine tenths are singletons; the top ten hold about 1.5%. Sample: peripheral blood, taken on day 0 of AZD1222 vaccination. Source of these receptors: an adult in good health. Each CDR3 is given with its conserved first and last residue. D genes are given only for firm matches. Rows may omit the clone size; those that give it use once, few, many or a size class.

j_gene,d_gene,v_gene,abundance,CDR3nt,CDR3aa
TRBJ1-1,TRBD1,TRBV18,NA,TGTGCCAGCTCACCACGGACAGGGGAAAATACTGAAGCTTTCTTT,CASSPRTGENTEAFF
TRBJ2-2,NA,TRBV18,NA,TGTGCCAGCTCACCCCCCCGGTCATACTCAACCGGGGAGCTGTTTTTT,CASSPPRSYSTGELFF
TRBJ1-6,NA,TRBV7-8,NA,TGTGCCAGCAGCCCTCGGCGCAGGGTGGATTCACCCCTCCACTTT,CASSPRRRVDSPLHF
TRBJ1-1,NA,TRBV19,NA,TGTGCCAGTAGGATACCCGGGGCGAACACTGAAGCTTTCTTT,CASRIPGANTEAFF
TRBJ1-5,NA,TRBV19,NA,TGTGCTCATTCGGAGGGGGGCGGCAATCAGCCCCAGCATTTT,CAHSEGGGNQPQHF
TRBJ2-1,TRBD2,TRBV9,NA,TGTGCCAGCAGCGTAGGGACTAGCGGGGGTAATGAGCAGTTCTTC,CASSVGTSGGNEQFF
TRBJ2-3,TRBD1,TRBV19,NA,TGTGCCAGCAGCACTCGGGGACAGGGTACAGATACGCAGTATTTT,CASSTRGQGTDTQYF
TRBJ2-5,NA,TRBV24-1,NA,TGTGCCACCAGTGATCACCAGGCTAGTGGGGAGACCCAGTACTTC,CATSDHQASGETQYF
TRBJ1-4,NA,TRBV12-5,NA,TGTGCTAGTGGCAGGGACGTCCTTAATGAAAAACTGTTTTTT,CASGRDVLNEKLFF
TRBJ1-5,NA,TRBV30,NA,TGTGCCTGCGGGCAAGGGCCCAATCAGCCCCAGCATTTT,CACGQGPNQPQHF
TRBJ1-5,NA,TRBV7-9,NA,TGTGCCAGCAGCTCAGGACAGTCCAATCAGCCCCAGCATTTT,CASSSGQSNQPQHF
TRBJ2-3,TRBD1,TRBV5-1,NA,TGCGCCAGCAGCTTGGGGACAGGGAAAGATACGCAGTATTTT,CASSLGTGKDTQYF
TRBJ1-3,NA,TRBV30,NA,TGTGCCTGGAGGGGTGCGGGAAACACCATATATTTT,CAWRGAGNTIYF
TRBJ1-2,TRBD1,TRBV2,NA,TGTGCCAGCAGGCGCAGCCGGGACAGGCTCTATGGCTACACCTTC,CASRRSRDRLYGYTF
TRBJ1-1,NA,TRBV3-1/TRBV3-2,NA,TGTGCCAGCACCGGAGCGAACACTGAAGCTTTCTTT,CASTGANTEAFF
TRBJ2-7,NA,TRBV7-9,NA,TGTGCCAGCAGCTCACCAGGGTCTTACGAGCAGTACTTC,CASSSPGSYEQYF
TRBJ1-5,NA,TRBV28,NA,TGTGCCAGCAGTTTCCCGACAGGACCAAGGGCTCAGCCCCAGCATTTT,CASSFPTGPRAQPQHF
TRBJ2-7,TRBD1,TRBV27,NA,TGTGCCAGCAGTTTAGATGGTCGGCAGGGGGTCGGCGAGCAGTACTTC,CASSLDGRQGVGEQYF
TRBJ2-2,NA,TRBV24-1,NA,TGTGCCACCAGTGATCCCGTAGAAGGGGCCGGGGAGCTGTTTTTT,CATSDPVEGAGELFF
TRBJ1-4,TRBD1,TRBV6-5,NA,TGTGCCAGCAGTTACCGGACAGGGGACGAAAAACTGTTTTTT,CASSYRTGDEKLFF
TRBJ1-1,NA,TRBV13,NA,TGTGCCAGCAGGGGTACTGAAGCTTTCTTT,CASRGTEAFF
TRBJ2-1,NA,TRBV4-1,NA,TGCGCCAGCACTACAGAAAGGACTAGGGGGATCAATGAGCAGTTCTTC,CASTTERTRGINEQFF
TRBJ2-7,NA,TRBV5-4,NA,TGTGCCAGCAGCTTACCGGGGCAGCACGAGCAGTACTTC,CASSLPGQHEQYF
TRBJ1-2,NA,TRBV12-3/TRBV12-4,NA,TGTGCCAGCAGTGTACATGGCTACACCTTC,CASSVHGYTF
TRBJ1-4,TRBD1,TRBV7-2,NA,TGTGCCAGCAGGCCCGGGACAGGGAATGAAAAACTGTTTTTT,CASRPGTGNEKLFF
TRBJ1-1,NA,TRBV6-5,NA,TGTGCCAGCAGTTCCAGGAGCTACACTATGAACACTGAAGCTTTCTTT,CASSSRSYTMNTEAFF
TRBJ2-5,TRBD1,TRBV27,NA,TGTGCCAGCAGCCCGACAGGGATGCAAGAGACCCAGTACTTC,CASSPTGMQETQYF
TRBJ2-7,NA,TRBV27,once,TGTGCCAGCAGTCTGGACTACCTAGCCTACGAGCAGTACTTC,CASSLDYLAYEQYF
TRBJ2-1,NA,TRBV11-2,NA,TGTGCCAGCAGCCCGGATTACAATGAGCAGTTCTTC,CASSPDYNEQFF
TRBJ2-7,NA,TRBV6-5,NA,TGTGCCAGCAGTTACCAAACAGGGTTCTACGAGCAGTACTTC,CASSYQTGFYEQYF
TRBJ2-7,TRBD2,TRBV30,few,TGTGCCTGGAGTGTACTTGGCGGGGGGGCAGGAAACGAGCAGTACTTC,CAWSVLGGGAGNEQYF
TRBJ1-2,NA,TRBV5-6,NA,TGTGCCAGCAGCTTACAGGGATTTAACTATGGCTACACCTTC,CASSLQGFNYGYTF
TRBJ1-5,NA,TRBV28,NA,TGTGCCAGCAGTGACCAACGAAGGGATCAGCCCCAGCATTTT,CASSDQRRDQPQHF
TRBJ2-3,NA,TRBV24-1,NA,TGTGCCACGACAGACAGACAGAGCACAGATACGCAGTATTTT,CATTDRQSTDTQYF
TRBJ2-3,NA,TRBV19,NA,TGTGCCAGTAGTATAACGGGCTCAGATACGCAGTATTTT,CASSITGSDTQYF
TRBJ1-5,NA,TRBV7-6,few,TGTGCCAGCAGCCCGTCGGGGAATAGCAATCAGCCCCAGCATTTT,CASSPSGNSNQPQHF
TRBJ2-7,NA,TRBV6-5,NA,TGTGCCAGCAGTTACTCCCGGACCTACGAGCAGTACTTC,CASSYSRTYEQYF
TRBJ1-3,NA,TRBV1,NA,TGCACCAGCAGCCAAGATCGGGTCAAGAGGCACACCATATATTTT,CTSSQDRVKRHTIYF
TRBJ1-3,NA,TRBV24-1,NA,TGTGCCACCGCCAGCACCGGGGGAAACACCATATATTTT,CATASTGGNTIYF
TRBJ2-5,TRBD2,TRBV7-9,NA,TGTGCCAGCAGTCTTAGGACTAGCGGGGACAACAGGGAGACCCAGTACTTC,CASSLRTSGDNRETQYF
TRBJ2-3,NA,TRBV6-2/TRBV6-3,NA,TGTGCCAGCAGTTATGGGCTGACCCCGGATACGCAGTATTTT,CASSYGLTPDTQYF
TRBJ2-7,NA,TRBV6-2/TRBV6-3,NA,TGTGCCAGCAGTTCAGGGTTACACACCTACGAGCAGTACTTC,CASSSGLHTYEQYF
TRBJ2-7,NA,TRBV6-5,once,TGTGCCAGCAGGGGGACCTTCACCTACGAGCAGTACTTC,CASRGTFTYEQYF
TRBJ2-7,NA,TRBV4-1,few,TGCGCCAGCAGCCCCCGTGATGGGGACTCCTACGAGCAGTACTTC,CASSPRDGDSYEQYF
TRBJ2-1,NA,TRBV9,NA,TGTGCCAGCAGGGCCCCGGGGGTTAGTAATGAGCAGTTCTTC,CASRAPGVSNEQFF
TRBJ1-3,NA,TRBV19,NA,TGTGCCAGTAGTGGACAGCATGGAAACACCATATATTTT,CASSGQHGNTIYF
TRBJ2-3,NA,TRBV27,NA,TGTGCCAGCAGTTTCCGGGGCACAGATACGCAGTATTTT,CASSFRGTDTQYF
TRBJ1-6,NA,TRBV5-1,once,TGCGCCAGCAGCCGTAATAGGGATTCACCCCTCCACTTT,CASSRNRDSPLHF
TRBJ2-7,TRBD2,TRBV28,NA,TGTGCCAGCAGGGGGGGGAAGGTCGTACCCTACGAGCAGTACTTC,CASRGGKVVPYEQYF
TRBJ2-2,NA,TRBV2,NA,TGTGCCAGCAGTGAAATTAGCCTATGGGGGTTTATTCCAGCGAACACCGGGGAGCTGTTTTTT,CASSEISLWGFIPANTGELFF
TRBJ2-7,TRBD1,TRBV5-1,NA,TGCGCCAGCAGCTCCGGGACAGGAGACTACGAGCAGTACTTC,CASSSGTGDYEQYF
TRBJ2-3,NA,TRBV5-4,NA,TGTGCCAGCAGGGCCGGGACCTCCAAAGATACGCAGTATTTT,CASRAGTSKDTQYF
TRBJ1-2,TRBD1,TRBV5-1,NA,TGCGCCAGCAGCCCGGGACAGCCTAACTATGGCTACACCTTC,CASSPGQPNYGYTF
TRBJ1-2,NA,TRBV7-2,NA,TGTGCCAGCAGCTCGAGGGGTGGAGAGTGGAATGGCTACACCTTC,CASSSRGGEWNGYTF